The entry below gives a single T cell receptor (beta chain) sequence along with its context. What it binds is unknown. TCRdb's table, derived via immunoSEQ multiplex PCR, lists solely in-frame clones and lacks some. The table includes fewer than 20,000 clones, around 74% detected once. The data belong to a study of tumor-infiltrating lymphocytes in localized non-small cell lung cancer. In the study overall: Some samples were collected after neoadjuvant chemotherapy; smokers, never-smokers and several histologies were included. Resected tumor was paired with non-adjacent uninvolved lung from the same patient.

Overall study findings and caveats: Higher tumor T cell infiltration than in uninvolved lung was supported by TCRbeta sequencing. TCR sequencing covered a subset of patients with enough tissue.

The junction had 1 base not matched to a gene; V was cut back by 6 bases and J by 6 bases. CDR3 length: 13 residues. Looked up from germline, CDR1 is MNHEY and CDR2 is SMNVEV (reference sequence). The sequence derives from a human donor with non-small cell lung cancer. The chain links TRBV27 to TRBJ2-1, with 11 positions matching TRBD2. Sequencing was done on a sample of lung tumor tissue. The CDR3 sequence: CASRTSGANEQFF. The CDR3 DNA follows: TGTGCCAGCAGGACTAGCGGGGCCAATGAGCAGTTCTTC.